This TCR beta chain was recovered during a study of T cell clonality in common variable immunodeficiency. Regarding the study as a whole: Common variable immunodeficiency TCR beta sequences reportedly had fewer deletions and N-nucleotide insertions. Compared with controls, CVID subjects had fewer shared TCRbeta clones.

The CDR3 is made up of 18 amino acids. The germline V gene encodes CDR1 LNHDA and CDR2 SQIVND (reference sequence). In its sample, this clone was seen a few times. Its antigen is still unknown. Read coverage stops 3 residues before the CDR3 terminus; the germline J gene supplies the remainder. Here immunoSEQ multiplex PCR was the method, and the copy in TCRdb shows in-frame clones only, minus some. The data show about 32,000 clones, none appearing only once, with 5.4% held by the ten largest. The sequenced material came from peripheral blood mononuclear cells. V is TRBV19 and J is TRBJ2-3; 10 bases are shared with TRBD1. The receptor comes from a human donor with common variable immunodeficiency. The part of the CDR3 DNA that was read is TGTGCCAGTAGTATAAGGACAGGGGGAACTGCCGCGAACGATCCG. Encoded protein: CASSIRTGGTAANDP. The whole CDR3 protein is CASSIRTGGTAANDPQYF. The full variable domain, completed using reference TRBV19 and TRBJ2-3, is DGGITQSPKYLFRKEGQNVTLSCEQNLNHDAMYWYRQDPGQGLRLIYYSQIVNDFQKGDIAEGYSVSREKKESFPLTVTSAQKNPTAFYLCASSIRTGGTAANDPQYFGPGTRLTVL.